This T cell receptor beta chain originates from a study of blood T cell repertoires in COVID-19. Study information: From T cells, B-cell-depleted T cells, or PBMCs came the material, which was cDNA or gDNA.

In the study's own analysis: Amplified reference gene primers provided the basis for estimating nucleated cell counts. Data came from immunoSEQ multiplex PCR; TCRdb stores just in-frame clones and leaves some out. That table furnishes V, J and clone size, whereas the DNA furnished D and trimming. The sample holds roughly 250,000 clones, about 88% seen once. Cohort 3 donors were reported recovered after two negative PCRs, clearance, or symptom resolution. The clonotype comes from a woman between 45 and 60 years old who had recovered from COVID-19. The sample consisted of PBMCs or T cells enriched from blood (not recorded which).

CDR3 amino acids: CASRSTGNIQYF. DNA of the CDR3: TGTGCCAGTAGATCGACAGGGAACATTCAGTACTTC. The J gene is TRBJ2-4, the V gene TRBV19, with 7 bases lining up with TRBD1. The ends lost 6 bases at V and 7 bases at J; junction bases unmatched: 3. The CDR3 spans 12 residues. Germline V gene data show CDR1 as LNHDA and CDR2 as SQIVND (reference sequence). Variable domain in full (rest from reference TRBV19 and TRBJ2-4): DGGITQSPKYLFRKEGQNVTLSCEQNLNHDAMYWYRQDPGQGLRLIYYSQIVNDFQKGDIAEGYSVSREKKESFPLTVTSAQKNPTAFYLCASRSTGNIQYFGAGTRLSVL.